This T cell receptor beta chain is from a study of early stage breast cancer tumors. Measured with immunoSEQ multiplex PCR; TCRdb has only the in-frame clones, and not every one. The sample yields about 29,000 clones, 84% seen once. Germline V gene data show CDR1 as SGDLS and CDR2 as YYNGEE. The CDR3 is 14 amino acids. The V gene end was trimmed by 4 bases and the J gene end by 0 bases; junction bases not matched to a gene: 3. The TCR was taken from a person between 50 and 60 years old with breast cancer. V usage is TRBV9 and J usage is TRBJ2-5; the match to TRBD2 covers 7 bases. Specimen: blood. CDR3 in amino acids: CASSSRGDQETQYF. For the CDR3, the DNA is TGTGCCAGCAGCTCACGGGGGGACCAAGAGACCCAGTACTTC.